This T cell receptor (beta chain) comes out of a study of T cells in Graves' hyperthyroidism and ophthalmopathy. TCR beta CDR3 region amplification was performed from RNA transcripts. First-round RT-PCR with HTBI primers amplified the TCR CDR3 region. TCRdb processed the multiplex PCR reads anew with MiXCR; each CDR3 protein has one entry. The sample holds 250,000 to 350,000 distinct CDR3 sequences, roughly 22% seen once. Germline V CDR1 and CDR2: LGHNT, FRNRAP. The CDR3 sequence is 14 residues long. The V and J ends lost 6 bases and 6 bases, in that order; junction bases with no gene match: 5. The chain has TRBV12-5 and TRBJ2-1; TRBD1 agrees at 10 bases. This receptor was identified in a man aged 30 to 45 with Graves' ophthalmopathy. The material sequenced was blood. The CDR3 loop is CASGSGQGINEQFF. CDR3 bases: TGTGCTAGTGGATCGGGACAGGGGATCAATGAGCAGTTCTTC.